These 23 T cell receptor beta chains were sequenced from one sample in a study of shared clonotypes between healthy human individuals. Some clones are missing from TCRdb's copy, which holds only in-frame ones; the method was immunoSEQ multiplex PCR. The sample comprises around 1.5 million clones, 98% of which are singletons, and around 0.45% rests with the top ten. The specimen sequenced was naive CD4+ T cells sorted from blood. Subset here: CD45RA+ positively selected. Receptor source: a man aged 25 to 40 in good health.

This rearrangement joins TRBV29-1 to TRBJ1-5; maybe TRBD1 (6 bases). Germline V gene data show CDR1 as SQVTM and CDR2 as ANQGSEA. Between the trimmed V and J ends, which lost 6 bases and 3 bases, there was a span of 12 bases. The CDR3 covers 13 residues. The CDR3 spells CSVGRGDNQPQHF. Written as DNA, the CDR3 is TGCAGCGTGGGAAGGGGGGACAATCAGCCCCAGCATTTT.

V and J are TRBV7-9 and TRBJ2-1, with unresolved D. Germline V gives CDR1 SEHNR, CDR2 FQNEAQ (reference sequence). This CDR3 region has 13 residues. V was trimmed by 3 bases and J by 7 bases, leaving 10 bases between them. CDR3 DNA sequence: TGTGCCAGCAGCTTTTCGGTCCAGAATGAGCAGTTCTTC. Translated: CASSFSVQNEQFF.

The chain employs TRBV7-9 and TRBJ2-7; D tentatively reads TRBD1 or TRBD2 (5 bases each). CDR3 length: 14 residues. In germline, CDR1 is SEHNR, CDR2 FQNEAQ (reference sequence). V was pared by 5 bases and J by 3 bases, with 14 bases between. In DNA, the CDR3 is TGTGCCAGCAGCCGGACGGGACCTAACTACGAGCAGTACTTC. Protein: CASSRTGPNYEQYF.

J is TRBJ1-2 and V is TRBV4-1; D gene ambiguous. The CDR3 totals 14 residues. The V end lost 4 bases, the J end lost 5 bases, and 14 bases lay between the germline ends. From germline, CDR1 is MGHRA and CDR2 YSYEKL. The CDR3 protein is CASSPQGVYYGYTF. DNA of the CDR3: TGCGCCAGCAGCCCCCAAGGAGTCTATTATGGCTACACCTTC.

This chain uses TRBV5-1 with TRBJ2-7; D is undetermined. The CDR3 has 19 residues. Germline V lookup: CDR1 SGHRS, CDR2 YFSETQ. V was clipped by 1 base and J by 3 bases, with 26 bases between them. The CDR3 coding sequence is TGCGCCAGCAGCTTGAGGTCAGGAGTCCTCTCCTTCAACAACTACGAGCAGTACTTC. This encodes CASSLRSGVLSFNNYEQYF.

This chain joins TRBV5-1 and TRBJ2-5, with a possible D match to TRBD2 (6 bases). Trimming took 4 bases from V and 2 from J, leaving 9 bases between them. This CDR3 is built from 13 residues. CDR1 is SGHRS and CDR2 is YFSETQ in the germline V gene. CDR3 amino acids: CASSRGGQETQYF. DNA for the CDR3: TGCGCCAGCAGCCGGGGAGGTCAAGAGACCCAGTACTTC.

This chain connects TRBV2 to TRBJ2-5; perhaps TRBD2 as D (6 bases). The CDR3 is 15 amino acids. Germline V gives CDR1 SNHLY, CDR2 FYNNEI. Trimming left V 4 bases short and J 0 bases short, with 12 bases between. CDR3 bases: TGTGCCAGCAGTGGGCCTAGCGTTTACCAAGAGACCCAGTACTTC. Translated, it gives CASSGPSVYQETQYF.

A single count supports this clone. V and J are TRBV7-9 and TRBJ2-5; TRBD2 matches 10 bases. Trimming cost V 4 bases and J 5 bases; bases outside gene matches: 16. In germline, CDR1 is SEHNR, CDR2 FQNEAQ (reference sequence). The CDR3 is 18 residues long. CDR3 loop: CASSSKAGTSEWPETQYF. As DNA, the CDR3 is TGTGCCAGCAGCTCCAAAGCCGGGACTAGCGAGTGGCCCGAGACCCAGTACTTC. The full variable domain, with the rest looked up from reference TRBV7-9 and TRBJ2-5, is DTGVSQNPRHKITKRGQNVTFRCDPISEHNRLYWYRQTLGQGPEFLTYFQNEAQLEKSRLLSDRFSAERPKGSFSTLEIQRTEQGDSAMYLCASSSKAGTSEWPETQYFGPGTRLLVL.

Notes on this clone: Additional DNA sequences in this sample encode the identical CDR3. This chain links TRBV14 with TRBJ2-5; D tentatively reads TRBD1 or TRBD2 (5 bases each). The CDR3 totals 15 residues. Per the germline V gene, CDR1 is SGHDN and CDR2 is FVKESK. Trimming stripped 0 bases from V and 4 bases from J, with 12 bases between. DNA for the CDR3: TGTGCCAGCAGCCAAGATGGGACCAGCGGAGAGACCCAGTACTTC. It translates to CASSQDGTSGETQYF.

CDR3 DNA: TGCGCCAGCAGCCAAGTCCTGGTTATCTCCTACGAGCAGTACTTC. Amino acids: CASSQVLVISYEQYF. The rearrangement uses TRBV4-1 and TRBJ2-7; D ambiguous. Deletions cut 1 base from V and 0 bases from J, with 10 bases between. The CDR3 totals 15 residues. From germline, CDR1 is MGHRA and CDR2 YSYEKL.

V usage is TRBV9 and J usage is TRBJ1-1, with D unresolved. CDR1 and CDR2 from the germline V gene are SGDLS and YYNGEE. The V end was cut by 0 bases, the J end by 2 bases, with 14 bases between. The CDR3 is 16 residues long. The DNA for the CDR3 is TGTGCCAGCAGCGTAGCGGGAGCTGGGAGAAACACTGAAGCTTTCTTT. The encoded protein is CASSVAGAGRNTEAFF.

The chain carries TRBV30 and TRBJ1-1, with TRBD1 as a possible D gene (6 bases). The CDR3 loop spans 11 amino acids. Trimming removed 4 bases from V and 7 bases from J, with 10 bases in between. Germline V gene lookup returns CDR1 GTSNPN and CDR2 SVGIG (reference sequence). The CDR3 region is CAWIEGGEAFF. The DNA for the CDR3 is TGTGCCTGGATTGAGGGGGGTGAAGCTTTCTTT.

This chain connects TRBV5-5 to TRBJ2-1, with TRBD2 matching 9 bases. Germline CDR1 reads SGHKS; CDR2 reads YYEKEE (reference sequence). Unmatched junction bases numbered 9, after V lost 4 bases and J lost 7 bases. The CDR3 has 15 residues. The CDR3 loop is CASSQAGGNENEQFF. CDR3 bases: TGTGCCAGCAGCCAGGCGGGAGGGAATGAGAATGAGCAGTTCTTC.

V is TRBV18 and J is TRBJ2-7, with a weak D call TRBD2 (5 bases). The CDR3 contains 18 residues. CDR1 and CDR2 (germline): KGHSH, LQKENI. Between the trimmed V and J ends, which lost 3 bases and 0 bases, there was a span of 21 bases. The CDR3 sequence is CASSPRVGPGSSSYEQYF. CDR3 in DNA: TGTGCCAGCTCACCCCGGGTAGGGCCGGGATCTAGCTCCTACGAGCAGTACTTC.

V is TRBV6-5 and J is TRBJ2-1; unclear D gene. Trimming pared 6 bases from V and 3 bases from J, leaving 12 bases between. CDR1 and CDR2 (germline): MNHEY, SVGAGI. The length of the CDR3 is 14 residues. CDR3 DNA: TGTGCCAGCAGGGTCAGCGCGGTCTACAATGAGCAGTTCTTC. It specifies CASRVSAVYNEQFF.

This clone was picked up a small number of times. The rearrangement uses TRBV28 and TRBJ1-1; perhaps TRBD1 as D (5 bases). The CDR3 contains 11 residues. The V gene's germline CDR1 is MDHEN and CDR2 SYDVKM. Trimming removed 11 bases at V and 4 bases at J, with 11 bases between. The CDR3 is CALTTGTEAFF. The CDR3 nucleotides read TGTGCCCTTACAACAGGCACTGAAGCTTTCTTT.

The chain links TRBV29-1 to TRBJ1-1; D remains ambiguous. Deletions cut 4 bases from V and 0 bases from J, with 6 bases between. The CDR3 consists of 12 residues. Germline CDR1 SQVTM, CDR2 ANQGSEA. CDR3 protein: CSVVRMNTEAFF. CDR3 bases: TGCAGCGTTGTTAGGATGAACACTGAAGCTTTCTTT.

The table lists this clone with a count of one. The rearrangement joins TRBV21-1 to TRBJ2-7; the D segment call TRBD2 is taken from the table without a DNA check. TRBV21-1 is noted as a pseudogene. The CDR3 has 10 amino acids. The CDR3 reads CASSKWGGNV. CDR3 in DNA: TGTGCCAGCAGCAAATGGGGAGGGAACGTC.

The CDR3 protein is CASSFLQGPGANVLTF. As DNA, the CDR3 is TGTGCCAGTAGTTTTCTACAGGGGCCCGGGGCCAACGTCCTGACTTTC. This chain joins TRBV19 and TRBJ2-6; 7 nucleotides agree with TRBD1. V was pared by 5 bases and J by 4 bases, with 8 bases of the junction left unmatched. The CDR3 length is 16 residues. Germline values: CDR1 LNHDA, CDR2 SQIVND (reference sequence).

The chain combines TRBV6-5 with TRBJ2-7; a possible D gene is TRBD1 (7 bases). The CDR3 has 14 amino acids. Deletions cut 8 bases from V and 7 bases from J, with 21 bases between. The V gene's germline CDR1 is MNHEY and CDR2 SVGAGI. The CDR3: CASQGGTGLWEQYF. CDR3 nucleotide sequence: TGTGCCAGCCAGGGGGGAACAGGGTTGTGGGAGCAGTACTTC.

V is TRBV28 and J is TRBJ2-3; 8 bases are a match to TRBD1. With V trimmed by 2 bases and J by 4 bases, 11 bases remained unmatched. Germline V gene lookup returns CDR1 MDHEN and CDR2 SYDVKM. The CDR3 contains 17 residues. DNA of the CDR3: TGTGCCAGCAGTTTACACCGGACAGGGAAGGGGTCAGATACGCAGTATTTT. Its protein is CASSLHRTGKGSDTQYF.

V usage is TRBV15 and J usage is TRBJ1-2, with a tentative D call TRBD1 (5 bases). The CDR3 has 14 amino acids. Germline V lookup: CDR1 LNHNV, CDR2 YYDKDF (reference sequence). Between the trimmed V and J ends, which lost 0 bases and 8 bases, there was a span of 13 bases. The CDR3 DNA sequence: TGTGCCACCAGCAGAGAGAACAGGCGGGGAGGCTACACCTTC. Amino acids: CATSRENRRGGYTF.

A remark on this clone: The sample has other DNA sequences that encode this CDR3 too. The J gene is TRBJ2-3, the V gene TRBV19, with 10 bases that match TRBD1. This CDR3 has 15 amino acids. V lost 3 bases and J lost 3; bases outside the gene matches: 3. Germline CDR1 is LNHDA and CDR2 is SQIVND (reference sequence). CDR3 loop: CASSIGTGATDTQYF. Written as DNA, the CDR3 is TGTGCCAGTAGTATCGGGACAGGGGCGACAGATACGCAGTATTTT.